This T cell receptor beta chain was identified in a study of cytomegalovirus exposure and HLA in healthy donors (dated by TCRdb to the late 2010s). General notes on the study: In an earlier analysis of around 540 of the donors, 276 Gb of sequence data and 120 million or so unique TCR beta sequences from about 190 million T cells were reported. Approximately 310 gigabases of sequencing data and approximately 85 million unique TCR sequences were included in an early release covering around 600 HLA-typed donors. The genetic ancestry cluster associated with self-reported Caucasian donors included 81% of the approximately 400 genotyped donors. The study aimed to test whether signatures of past pathogen exposure could be identified by cataloging public T cell receptors. The study used immunosequencing to profile the T cell repertoires of 666 subjects and linked those repertoires to cytomegalovirus serostatus. In addition to the first cohort of around 670 subjects, a separate validation cohort of about 120 different subjects was used. The study combined high-throughput TCR immunosequencing, statistical association of individual TCRs with disease status, and machine learning to predict cytomegalovirus infection status. In a later analysis, previously published TCR beta repertoires from fewer than 750 donors were re-analyzed and high-resolution HLA genotyping was added so that TCR occurrence patterns could be studied. The later analysis used no new phenotypic data to find candidate immune exposures, relying instead on TCR beta sequences and their occurrence across donors. An earlier analysis of more than 450 of the donors used high-throughput TCR beta sequencing to judge whether each TCR beta V gene segment behaved as functional or pseudogenic. Donor age, sex, ethnicity and CMV serostatus were collected together with the repertoire data. A later genetic analysis took genome-wide SNP genotypes for about 55% of the roughly 670 donors and used that subset as a discovery cohort. All discovery cohort repertoires had been generated using a single sequencing platform. HLA typing covered class I and class II loci at four-digit resolution. Typing coverage differed by locus: A, B, C, DRB1 and DQB1 were typed in about 620-640 donors, DQA1 in about 550, DPA1 in nearly 610, and DPB1 in roughly 450. Because of strong linkage in the cohort, roughly five DR-DQ haplotypes were treated as single units for association and clustering. Among about 390 genotyped donors of the cohort, an average of around 240,000 unique TCR beta nucleotide sequences were sequenced per donor, about a sixth of them non-productive. Broader findings and caveats from the paper: In a later analysis, around 15,000 TCR beta sequences were associated with specific HLA alleles at a false discovery rate of 0.05. Because some donors lacked HLA typing at each locus, the association tests relied only on the typed subset. Broadly in line with IMGT annotations, most TCR beta V segments showed up in productive rearrangements about 90% or about 30% of the time in an earlier analysis of under 700 of the donors. Sequencing depth was assumed to be roughly uniform across donors in the presence/absence analyses, though that assumption may not hold. A group of highly shared sequence variants was considered likely to be a technical artifact of the sequencing pipeline. The classifier was reported to diagnose cytomegalovirus status with high specificity and sensitivity in both the original cohort and the validation cohort. A later analysis found that HLA-associated TCR beta chains were more clonally expanded and had lower generation probabilities than equally common non-associated chains. Compared with the approximately 670-donor mean, donors in an Asian-associated ancestry cluster had fewer N-insertions in productive TCRs, according to a later genetic analysis. According to a later analysis, most CMV-associated TCR beta chains appeared to be HLA-restricted, and the HLA associations seemed to be driven largely by CMV exposure. Some IMGT-functional V segments, including TRBV6-2 and TRBV6-3, could not be distinguished by the 87-base-pair reads and were therefore excluded. The study gave a list of about 150 TCR beta chains associated with cytomegalovirus. Most TCR sequences were observed very rarely across donors, whereas some public TCRs were present in many individuals. In a later analysis, the rate of TCR association differed among HLA loci, with DRB1 alleles having the most associated TCRs and HLA-C alleles having the fewest. Several of the top co-occurrence clusters appeared to be linked to parvovirus B19, influenza, CMV and Epstein-Barr virus, according to a later analysis. The authors suggested that the approach could potentially be extended to other disease states and immunological phenotypes. When HLA alleles, especially DR and DQ, strongly co-occurred, TCR associations were difficult to assign to individual alleles. For the cohort, immune exposure information was limited to CMV serostatus. A few of the identified cytomegalovirus-associated TCR beta chains were confirmed in vitro to be specific for cytomegalovirus antigens. A further reported finding was that TCR beta sequences accurately predicted the HLA-A and HLA-B alleles for most subjects in the first cohort. In a later genetic analysis, a missense DCLRE1C variant was associated with V-gene and J-gene trimming of TCR beta chains, and the association was replicated in an independent cohort. Linkage disequilibrium might explain the correlated functional status among segregating V segments, but an unknown experimental factor could not be ruled out. In this cohort, only TCR beta chains were sequenced, and detectable features were limited by the absence of alpha or paired-chain data. The earlier analysis of approximately 540 of the donors excluded about 16 rarely observed V segments, including chromosome 9 orphons, because counts were too low.

V lost 7 bases and J lost 8 bases, and the count of bases not matched to a germline gene is 5. The cysteine opens and the phenylalanine closes a CDR3 of 12 amino acids. Only the CDR3 region is kept as DNA, spanning 36 bases read in frame from base 1. Sequences SNHLY (CDR1) and FYNNEI (CDR2) are obtained from the germline V gene. Libraries were made using the immunoSEQ multiplex PCR assay. For the multiplex PCR, a mixture combining 60 forward primers for TCR Vbeta segments and 13 reverse primers for TCR Jbeta segments was used. Amplification of the CDR3 region of rearranged TCR beta genes was performed with a multiplex PCR assay on genomic DNA. Amplified TCR beta libraries were sequenced as 87-base-pair reads on the Illumina HiSeq System. As for the original processing: A later analysis counted about 80 million unique TCR beta chains across the 670 or so repertoires, and some 11 million of these chains were shared by at least two donors. Raw reads were error-corrected and collapsed into unique sequences by a nearest-neighbor algorithm in which closely related sequences were merged to remove PCR and sequencing errors. To assign V, D and J gene segments, CDR3 sequences were aligned to IMGT reference sequences. For a sequence to be retained, a match of at least six nucleotides was required to both a V gene segment and a J gene segment. A rearrangement was called productive if the CDR3 had no stop codons and remained in frame with V and J, and every other rearrangement was called non-productive. Following IMGT convention, CDR3 was defined as the stretch from the second conserved V-encoded cysteine up to the conserved J-encoded phenylalanine. The earlier analysis of about 530 of the donors excluded any sequence lacking an unambiguous match to a single V gene segment. An earlier analysis of fewer than 750 of the donors classified V segments as functional when productive rearrangements were above 56.7% and as segregating when the standard deviation between donors was above 5%. A statistical classification framework was developed to diagnose cytomegalovirus status using the catalog of TCR beta chain sequences. In a later analysis, V and J genes were assigned by comparing TCR nucleotide sequences against IMGT/GENE-DB human TR gene sequences. In a later analysis, CDR3 sequences and most-parsimonious VDJ recombination scenarios were assigned using the TCRdist pipeline. In a later analysis, each TCR beta chain was defined by its CDR3 amino acid sequence together with its V-gene family, and reads lacking a unique V-gene family were excluded. A later analysis removed 550 to 650 highly shared, low-generation-probability nucleotide sequences to deal with suspected cross-contamination and a sequencing artifact. In a later analysis, a clonal expansion index was calculated for each public chain from normalized within-repertoire ranks of inferred template counts. In a later analysis, generation probabilities were computed using a VDJ recombination model fitted to out-of-frame rearrangements, and the results were checked against IGoR. Hypergeometric tests were used in a later analysis to score TCR-TCR, TCR-HLA and TCR-CMV co-occurrence, with a repertoire-size bias correction applied to the TCR pairs. To estimate false discovery rates, a later analysis permuted the HLA or CMV assignments 20 times. In a later analysis, co-occurring TCRs were grouped using DBSCAN, and TCRdist sequence similarity was added for clustering within HLA-allele-positive subsets. Co-occurrence clustering excluded repertoires with fewer than 30,000 or more than 120,000 public chains, plus five with anomalous nucleotide sharing. TCRdb holds this immuneACCESS table with in-frame rearrangements only. Some clones are missing; in checked studies, unresolved V genes explain under half, and the rest has no known cause. The DNA gave D and trimming, while V, J and clone size come from that table. The sample table holds some 200,000 clones, of which 78% were seen once. The ten top clones hold approximately 2.9% of the sample.

About this clone itself: Which antigen it targets is not known. Per-base quality was not reported, and no clone a single base away is much larger than it.

The cohort was made up of about 610 healthy bone marrow donors. All cohort members were sampled while nominally healthy, although unrecorded immune exposures were likely present. The donor tested CMV seronegative and was one of the 352 seronegative cohort members. Each donor provided a peripheral blood sample, and peripheral blood mononuclear cells were used for TCR beta sequencing. Genomic DNA was extracted from the blood cell samples with the Qiagen DNeasy Blood Extraction Kit. The clonotype comes from a female donor in good health and CMV-seronegative. Sequencing was done on a sample of PBMCs. Recombination connected TRBV2 to TRBJ1-2; TRBD1 matches 9 bases in the middle. The CDR3 protein sequence reads: CASIGTGKGYTF. At the DNA level, the sequence is TGTGCCAGCATTGGGACAGGGAAAGGCTACACCTTC.